A selection of T cell receptor beta chains follows, all from one sample in a study of radiotherapy plus CTLA-4 blockade in lung cancer. Assay used: immunoSEQ multiplex PCR; TCRdb lists only in-frame clones, some missing. The sample yields about 59,000 clones, less than 75% seen once. The sample in question was peripheral blood, obtained from a patient treated with radiotherapy plus ipilimumab. Receptor source: a human donor with non-small cell lung cancer whose response to radiotherapy plus ipilimumab could not be evaluated. CDR3s include the opening cysteine and the closing phenylalanine or tryptophan. Fields, in order: CDR3 protein, CDR3 DNA, V gene, clone size, J gene, D gene. The D gene is left open where the match is weak. Clone sizes are given selectively: once, few, many, or a class where the clone is expanded.

CASSLTGGSGYTF TGTGCCAGCAGTTTGACAGGGGGCAGTGGCTACACCTTC TRBV28 NA TRBJ1-2 TRBD1
CASSKLAGHTDTQYF TGTGCCAGCTCAAAACTAGCGGGACACACAGATACGCAGTATTTT TRBV9 NA TRBJ2-3 TRBD2
CASSWLGGENYGYTF TGTGCCAGCAGCTGGCTCGGGGGGGAGAACTATGGCTACACCTTC TRBV5-5 NA TRBJ1-2 NA
CASSFTANIQYF TGTGCCAGCAGCTTCACAGCAAACATTCAGTACTTC TRBV5-5 NA TRBJ2-4 NA
CASSFVQNANYGYTF TGTGCCAGCAGCTTCGTACAGAACGCTAACTATGGCTACACCTTC TRBV5-6 NA TRBJ1-2 NA
CASSLAGGIGAEAFF TGTGCCAGCAGCTTGGCGGGGGGAATCGGGGCTGAAGCTTTCTTT TRBV7-2 NA TRBJ1-1 NA
CASSEGDRGERAHSGEQYF TGCGCCAGCAGTGAGGGGGACAGGGGAGAACGCGCCCATTCTGGCGAGCAGTACTTC TRBV10-1 few TRBJ2-7 TRBD1
CASSLRPGYGYTF TGTGCCAGCAGCTTACGGCCAGGCTATGGCTACACCTTC TRBV11-2 NA TRBJ1-2 NA
CASSYSRIVVMNTEAFF TGTGCCAGCAGTTATTCGAGGATCGTTGTAATGAACACTGAAGCTTTCTTT TRBV6-9 NA TRBJ1-1 NA
CASRGQYYNEQFF TGTGCCAGCAGGGGACAGTACTACAATGAGCAGTTCTTC TRBV6-1 NA TRBJ2-1 TRBD1
CASSLDSGWEGGQPQHF TGTGCCAGCAGCTTAGATTCGGGCTGGGAAGGAGGTCAGCCCCAGCATTTT TRBV7-8 NA TRBJ1-5 NA
CAWSVLYNYGYTF TGTGCCTGGAGTGTTCTTTATAACTATGGCTACACCTTC TRBV30 NA TRBJ1-2 NA
CASSQTTAYNEQFF TGCGCCAGCAGCCAGACGACAGCCTACAATGAGCAGTTCTTC TRBV4-1 few TRBJ2-1 NA
CASREEYRGGTEAFF TGTGCCAGCAGGGAAGAATACAGGGGGGGCACTGAAGCTTTCTTT TRBV2 few TRBJ1-1 TRBD1
CASSQEETGGTYEQYF TGTGCCAGCAGCCAAGAGGAGACAGGGGGTACCTACGAGCAGTACTTC TRBV4-2 NA TRBJ2-7 TRBD1
CASSQGAGTGGLQPQHF TGTGCCAGCAGCCAAGGGGCCGGGACAGGGGGCCTTCAGCCCCAGCATTTT TRBV4-2 NA TRBJ1-5 TRBD1
CASSSGETQYF TGTGCCAGCAGTTCAGGGGAGACCCAGTACTTC TRBV28 NA TRBJ2-5 NA
CASRGPGQGHYGYTF TGTGCCAGCAGAGGGCCCGGACAGGGGCACTATGGCTACACCTTC TRBV6-6 few TRBJ1-2 TRBD1
CASAAAGGAVNEKLFF TGTGCCTCCGCAGCTGCTGGGGGGGCGGTTAATGAAAAACTGTTTTTT TRBV30 NA TRBJ1-4 NA
CASSRTSGGITQYF TGTGCCAGCAGCCGGACTAGCGGGGGAATAACCCAGTACTTC TRBV6-1 NA TRBJ2-5 TRBD2
CASSQVQGNYYGYTF TGCGCCAGCAGCCAAGTGCAGGGCAACTACTATGGCTACACCTTC TRBV4-3 NA TRBJ1-2 NA
CASSQASIGTSGGFPKGETQYF TGCGCCAGCAGCCAAGCCTCTATTGGGACTAGCGGGGGGTTCCCCAAAGGAGAGACCCAGTACTTC TRBV4-1 NA TRBJ2-5 TRBD2
CASSLSGQSGANVLTF TGTGCCAGCAGCCTCTCAGGTCAATCCGGGGCCAACGTCCTGACTTTC TRBV4-2 NA TRBJ2-6 NA
CASRTRGGQETQYF TGTGCCAGCAGAACCCGGGGAGGGCAAGAGACCCAGTACTTC TRBV9 few TRBJ2-5 TRBD2
CASSVGQDSNQPQHF TGTGCCAGCAGCGTGGGACAAGATAGCAATCAGCCCCAGCATTTT TRBV9 NA TRBJ1-5 NA
CASSQDRGGYEQYF TGTGCCAGCAGTCAAGACAGGGGGGGTTACGAGCAGTACTTC TRBV2 NA TRBJ2-7 TRBD1
CASTDRAYQPQHF TGTGCCAGCACCGACAGGGCGTATCAGCCCCAGCATTTT TRBV6-6 NA TRBJ1-5 TRBD1
CASSQEVPPGVAGELFF TGTGCCAGCAGCCAAGAAGTCCCTCCGGGAGTCGCCGGGGAGCTGTTTTTT TRBV4-2 NA TRBJ2-2 NA
CASSVRASGYNEQFF TGTGCCAGCAGTGTCCGGGCTAGCGGTTACAATGAGCAGTTCTTC TRBV6-4 NA TRBJ2-1 TRBD2